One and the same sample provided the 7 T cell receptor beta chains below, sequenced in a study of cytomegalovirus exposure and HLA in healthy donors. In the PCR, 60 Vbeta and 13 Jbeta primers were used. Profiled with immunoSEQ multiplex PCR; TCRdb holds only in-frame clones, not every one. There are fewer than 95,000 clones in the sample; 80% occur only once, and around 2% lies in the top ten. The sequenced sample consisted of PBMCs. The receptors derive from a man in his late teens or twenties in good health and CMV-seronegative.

CDR3 DNA sequence: TGTGCCAGTAGTTTTCTGGACACCGCTTCACCCCTCCACTTT. Translation: CASSFLDTASPLHF. V usage is TRBV19 and J usage is TRBJ1-6; maybe TRBD1 (5 bases). The CDR3 is 14 residues long. Germline lookup yields CDR1 LNHDA and CDR2 SQIVND (reference sequence). V was trimmed by 5 bases and J by 9 bases, leaving 14 bases between them.

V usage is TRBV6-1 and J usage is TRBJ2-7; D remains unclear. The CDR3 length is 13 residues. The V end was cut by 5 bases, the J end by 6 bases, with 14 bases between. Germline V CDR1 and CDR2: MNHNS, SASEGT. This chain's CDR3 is CASSKSRLGEQYF. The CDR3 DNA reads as TGTGCCAGCAGTAAGTCCAGGCTGGGCGAGCAGTACTTC.

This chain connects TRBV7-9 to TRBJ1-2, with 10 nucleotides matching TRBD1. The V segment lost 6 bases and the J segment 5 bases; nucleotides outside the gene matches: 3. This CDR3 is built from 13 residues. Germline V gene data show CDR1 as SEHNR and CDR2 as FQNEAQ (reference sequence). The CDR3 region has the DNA TGTGCCAGCAGGGAGGGACAGGGGTATGGCTACACCTTC. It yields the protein CASREGQGYGYTF.

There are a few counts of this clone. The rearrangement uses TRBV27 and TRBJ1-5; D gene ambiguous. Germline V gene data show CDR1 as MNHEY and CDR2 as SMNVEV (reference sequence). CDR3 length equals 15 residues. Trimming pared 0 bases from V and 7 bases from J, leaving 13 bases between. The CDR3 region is CASSLSAGLTQPQHF. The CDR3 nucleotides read TGTGCCAGCAGTTTATCGGCAGGCCTCACGCAGCCCCAGCATTTT.

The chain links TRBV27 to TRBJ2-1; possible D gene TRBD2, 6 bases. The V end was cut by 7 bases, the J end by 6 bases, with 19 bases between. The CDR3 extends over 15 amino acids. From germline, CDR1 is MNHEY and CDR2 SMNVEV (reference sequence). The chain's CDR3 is CASTLKAGFGNEQFF. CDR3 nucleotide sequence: TGTGCCAGCACTCTGAAGGCGGGGTTTGGCAATGAGCAGTTCTTC.

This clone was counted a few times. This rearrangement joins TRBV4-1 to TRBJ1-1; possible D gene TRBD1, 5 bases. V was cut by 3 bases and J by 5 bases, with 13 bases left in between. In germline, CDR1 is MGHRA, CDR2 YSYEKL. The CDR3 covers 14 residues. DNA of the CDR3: TGCGCCAGCAGCCACCGGGGAGGGGTAACTGAAGCTTTCTTT. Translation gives CASSHRGGVTEAFF.

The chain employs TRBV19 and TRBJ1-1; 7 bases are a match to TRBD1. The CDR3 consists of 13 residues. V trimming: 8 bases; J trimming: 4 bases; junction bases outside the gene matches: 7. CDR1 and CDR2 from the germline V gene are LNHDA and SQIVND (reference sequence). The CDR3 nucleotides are TGTGCCAGTGAAGGACAGGAGAGCACTGAAGCTTTCTTT. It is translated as CASEGQESTEAFF.